The 20 T cell receptor beta chains presented below share a single source sample, sequenced in a study of PD-L1 blockade in urothelial cancer. Sample time point: peripheral blood 6 weeks after treatment start. Libraries were prepared by immunoSEQ multiplex PCR; TCRdb keeps only in-frame clonotypes and omits some of them. The top ten clones hold more than 0.85% of a sample with about 76,000 clones, about 91% of them seen once. The sample consisted of PBMCs, taken around atezolizumab (anti-PD-L1) treatment. The receptors shown here come from a woman at least 80 years old with urothelial cancer.

This chain uses TRBV7-2 with TRBJ2-4; 8 nucleotides line up with TRBD2. V lost 6 bases and J lost 3; bases outside the gene matches: 7. This CDR3 spans 15 amino acids. From germline, CDR1 is SGHTA and CDR2 FQGNSA. The CDR3: CASSYSGDIKNIQYF. The DNA of the CDR3 is TGTGCCAGCAGTTATAGCGGGGATATCAAAAACATTCAGTACTTC.

The J gene is TRBJ2-5, the V gene TRBV5-6; possibly TRBD1 for D (7 bases). The V and J ends lost 4 bases and 1 base respectively, with 17 bases between them. This CDR3 region has 16 residues. CDR1 is SGHDT, CDR2 YYEEEE, per germline. The CDR3 bases are TGTGCCAGCAGCCCGAGGGGGCGGAGGGCCCAAGAGACCCAGTACTTC. Protein product: CASSPRGRRAQETQYF. Together with reference TRBV5-6 and TRBJ2-5, the CDR3 gives the full variable domain: DAGVTQSPTHLIKTRGQQVTLRCSPKSGHDTVSWYQQALGQGPQFIFQYYEEEERQRGNFPDRFSGHQFPNYSSELNVNALLLGDSALYLCASSPRGRRAQETQYFGPGTRLLVL.

This clone has only a few counts. The chain recombines TRBV25-1 with TRBJ2-3; 10 bases are a match to TRBD2. This CDR3 has 18 amino acids. Germline V gene sequence: CDR1 MGHDK, CDR2 SYGVNS. V lost 1 base to trimming and J lost 1 base; unmatched junction nucleotides: 8. CDR3 DNA sequence: TGTGCCAGCAGTGAATCGTACCTAGCGGGAGATGGCACAGATACGCAGTATTTT. Protein: CASSESYLAGDGTDTQYF.

V gene TRBV6-1 combines with J gene TRBJ1-2; no clear D gene. CDR3 length equals 14 residues. The V gene lost 2 bases and the J gene lost 0 bases, with 7 bases spanning the gap. The germline CDR1 and CDR2 sequences are MNHNS and SASEGT. This chain's CDR3 is CASSEMSANYGYTF. CDR3 nucleotide sequence: TGTGCCAGCAGTGAAATGTCGGCTAACTATGGCTACACCTTC.

The rearrangement links TRBV2 to TRBJ1-1; D not resolved. Germline CDR1 and CDR2: SNHLY and FYNNEI. The CDR3 is made up of 11 amino acids. The V and J ends lost 6 bases and 5 bases respectively, with 7 bases between them. The CDR3 region is CASSPRTEAFF. The CDR3 DNA follows: TGTGCCAGCAGCCCGAGGACTGAAGCTTTCTTT. Combining the CDR3 with reference TRBV2 and TRBJ1-1 gives the whole variable domain EPEVTQTPSHQVTQMGQEVILRCVPISNHLYFYWYRQILGQKVEFLVSFYNNEISEKSEIFDDQFSVERPDGSNFTLKIRSTKLEDSAMYFCASSPRTEAFFGQGTRLTVV.

The chain couples TRBV5-4 to TRBJ2-5; perhaps TRBD1 as D (5 bases). The CDR3 is 14 amino acids. Germline-derived CDR1 and CDR2 are SGHNT and YYREEE (reference sequence). Trimming stripped 0 bases from V and 2 bases from J, with 8 bases between. This chain's CDR3 is CASSLDRRQETQYF. The CDR3 bases are TGTGCCAGCAGCTTGGACAGGCGACAAGAGACCCAGTACTTC. Full variable domain (outside the CDR3, taken from reference TRBV5-4 and TRBJ2-5): ETGVTQSPTHLIKTRGQQVTLRCSSQSGHNTVSWYQQALGQGPQFIFQYYREEENGRGNFPPRFSGLQFPNYSSELNVNALELDDSALYLCASSLDRRQETQYFGPGTRLLVL.

The chain joins TRBV6-1 to TRBJ1-1; the D gene is possibly TRBD1 (6 bases). Germline lookup yields CDR1 MNHNS and CDR2 SASEGT. V lost 6 bases, J lost 2 bases, and 13 bases lay in between. The CDR3 length is 14 residues. The CDR3 sequence: CASRSWTVNTEAFF. The CDR3 region has the DNA TGTGCCAGCAGATCCTGGACAGTAAACACTGAAGCTTTCTTT.

This chain uses TRBV7-3 with TRBJ1-6; TRBD1 matches 11 bases. The CDR3 length is 15 residues. Germline trimming cut 3 bases from V and 10 bases from J; bases unmatched to any gene: 5. Per the germline V gene, CDR1 is SGHTA and CDR2 is FQGTGA. Here the CDR3 reads CASSFTGTGGSPLHF. CDR3 DNA: TGTGCCAGCAGCTTCACCGGGACAGGGGGATCACCCCTCCACTTT.

This clone was seen just once. The chain uses TRBV18 and TRBJ2-1, with 10 bases aligning to TRBD2. The CDR3 length is 13 residues. J was trimmed by 11 bases and V by 3 bases; bases with no gene match: 4. Germline V lookup: CDR1 KGHSH, CDR2 LQKENI. CDR3 sequence reads: CASSPGLADKQFF. CDR3 nucleotide sequence: TGTGCCAGCTCACCCGGACTAGCGGATAAGCAGTTCTTC. The whole variable domain, filled in from reference TRBV18 and TRBJ2-1, reads NAGVMQNPRHLVRRRGQEARLRCSPMKGHSHVYWYRQLPEEGLKFMVYLQKENIIDESGMPKERFSAEFPKEGPSILRIQQVVRGDSAAYFCASSPGLADKQFFGPGTRLTVL.

The chain recombines TRBV18 with TRBJ1-1; 7 nucleotides align to TRBD1. The CDR3 length is 12 residues. CDR1 and CDR2 (germline): KGHSH, LQKENI. V lost 3 bases and J lost 7; bases outside the gene matches: 2. CDR3 in amino acids: CASSPGTDEAFF. Written as DNA, the CDR3 is TGTGCCAGCTCACCCGGGACAGATGAAGCTTTCTTT. The full variable domain, its missing parts supplied by reference TRBV18 and TRBJ1-1, is NAGVMQNPRHLVRRRGQEARLRCSPMKGHSHVYWYRQLPEEGLKFMVYLQKENIIDESGMPKERFSAEFPKEGPSILRIQQVVRGDSAAYFCASSPGTDEAFFGQGTRLTVV.

This sequence joins TRBV7-9 and TRBJ2-4; TRBD1 agrees at 7 bases. Trimming at V came to 1 base and at J to 6 bases, leaving 9 bases not matched to a gene. The CDR3 sequence is 16 residues long. CDR1 is SEHNR and CDR2 is FQNEAQ in the germline V gene (reference sequence). CDR3 residues: CASSLETGTGGNIQYF. The CDR3 region has the DNA TGTGCCAGCAGCTTAGAGACAGGGACGGGTGGAAACATTCAGTACTTC.

The chain combines TRBV9 with TRBJ2-1, with D possibly being TRBD2 (6 bases). Germline CDR1 reads SGDLS; CDR2 reads YYNGEE. The CDR3 is 16 residues long. Trimming shortened V by 4 bases and J by 2 bases, and 16 bases separated the two germline ends. CDR3 protein: CASSPLGVAAYNEQFF. CDR3 in DNA: TGTGCCAGCAGCCCTTTGGGCGTAGCGGCCTACAATGAGCAGTTCTTC.

This clone was detected only once. V and J are TRBV18 and TRBJ2-7; 7 nucleotides match TRBD1. The V and J ends lost 1 base and 6 bases, in that order; junction bases with no gene match: 12. This CDR3 spans 16 amino acids. CDR1 is KGHSH, CDR2 LQKENI, per germline. DNA of the CDR3: TGTGCCAGCTCACCACTTCCACAGGGGCCATTTATCGAGCAGTACTTC. As protein: CASSPLPQGPFIEQYF.

The chain links TRBV7-6 to TRBJ2-5; no clear D. In germline, CDR1 is SGHVS, CDR2 FNYEAQ. Between the trimmed V and J ends, which lost 3 bases and 3 bases, there was a span of 8 bases. The CDR3 is 13 amino acids. The CDR3 nucleotides read TGTGCCAGCAGCTTGAGCACCAAAGAGACCCAGTACTTC. This encodes CASSLSTKETQYF.

CDR3 nucleotides: TGTGCCAGCAGTGAACCAGCGGAGGGCTCCTACAATGAGCAGTTCTTC. The encoded protein is CASSEPAEGSYNEQFF. The V call is TRBV6-1, the J call TRBJ2-1, with a possible D match to TRBD2 (6 bases). This CDR3 is built from 16 residues. The germline V gene has CDR1 MNHNS and CDR2 SASEGT. Trimming stripped 2 bases from V and 0 bases from J, with 11 bases between.

CDR3 sequence reads: CASSLWVPLAGIYTGELFF. The CDR3 bases are TGTGCCAGTAGTCTCTGGGTCCCTCTAGCGGGAATATACACCGGGGAGCTGTTTTTT. The chain carries TRBV19 and TRBJ2-2; 9 positions agree with TRBD2. After removal of 5 bases from V and 3 bases from J, the junction contained 16 bases not matched to a gene. The CDR3 spans 19 residues. The germline CDR1 and CDR2 sequences are LNHDA and SQIVND (reference sequence).

This chain joins TRBV10-3 and TRBJ2-1; a possible D gene is TRBD2 (5 bases). The CDR3 loop spans 14 amino acids. Trimming left V 0 bases short and J 7 bases short, with 10 bases between. CDR1 and CDR2 from the germline V gene are ENHRY and SYGVKD. CDR3 amino acids: CAISESTPGNEQFF. DNA for the CDR3: TGTGCCATCAGTGAGTCTACCCCGGGGAATGAGCAGTTCTTC.

This clone occurred a few times. This chain uses TRBV27 with TRBJ1-2, with no clear D. This CDR3 is built from 15 residues. Germline CDR1 reads MNHEY; CDR2 reads SMNVEV (reference sequence). V was clipped by 3 bases and J by 6 bases, with 17 bases between them. Here the CDR3 DNA reads TGTGCCAGCAGTTTCTTGTATGAGGAGCCGGATGGCTACACCTTC. Translated: CASSFLYEEPDGYTF.

This clone was seen once. This chain connects TRBV7-3 to TRBJ1-1, with 8 bases aligning to TRBD1. The ends lost 5 bases at V and 4 bases at J; junction bases unmatched: 3. Germline V CDR1 and CDR2: SGHTA, FQGTGA. The CDR3 is 13 residues long. The CDR3 is CASSMTGATEAFF. CDR3 nucleotide sequence: TGTGCCAGCAGCATGACAGGGGCCACTGAAGCTTTCTTT. Variable domain in full (rest from reference TRBV7-3 and TRBJ1-1): GAGVSQTPSNKVTEKGKYVELRCDPISGHTALYWYRQSLGQGPEFLIYFQGTGAADDSGLPNDRFFAVRPEGSVSTLKIQRTERGDSAVYLCASSMTGATEAFFGQGTRLTVV.

The chain is built from TRBV5-1 and TRBJ2-3, with TRBD1 matching over 9 bases. CDR1 and CDR2 (germline): SGHRS, YFSETQ. The CDR3 contains 15 residues. V dropped 3 bases and J dropped 2; count of bases not matched to a gene: 4. The CDR3 is CASSSGTGTTDTQYF. The DNA for the CDR3 is TGCGCCAGCAGCTCCGGGACAGGGACCACAGATACGCAGTATTTT. The full variable domain, with the rest looked up from reference TRBV5-1 and TRBJ2-3, is KAGVTQTPRYLIKTRGQQVTLSCSPISGHRSVSWYQQTPGQGLQFLFEYFSETQRNKGNFPGRFSGRQFSNSRSEMNVSTLELGDSALYLCASSSGTGTTDTQYFGPGTRLTVL.